The 23 T cell receptor beta chains given below trace back to one sample, sequenced in a study of T-cell memory formation after mild COVID-19 listed by TCRdb under 2021. Receptors were amplified or captured by 5' RACE. Data came from an Illumina NovaSeq 6000. TCRdb handled the public reads itself, with Q25 trimming in fastp and clone calling in MiXCR, and kept productive beta chains. Rows are unified per CDR3 protein, each entry keeping the most common DNA and genes. The sample table records 470,000 or so distinct CDR3 sequences; approximately 23% of these occur just once. The top ten clones comprise around 12% of the sample. Sequences were obtained from PBMCs or a T cell subset sorted from them (not recorded which). The source of these receptors is an adult woman who had mild COVID-19 (a few samples of this study predate the infection). The sample titles of this study are shuffled in the database, so cell type and time point are left out; the donor was told from shared clones.

DNA for the CDR3: TGTGCCAGCACCCCCTGGGGGCGGGAGAGGTCAGATACGCAGTATTTT. This translates into CASTPWGRERSDTQYF. The rearrangement uses TRBV7-2 and TRBJ2-3, with D possibly TRBD2 on 7 matching bases. The CDR3 has 16 residues. Germline-derived CDR1 and CDR2 are SGHTA and FQGNSA. V lost 7 bases and J 4 bases, leaving 21 bases between the germline ends. Supplemented by reference TRBV7-2 and TRBJ2-3, the full variable domain reads GAGVSQSPSNKVTEKGKDVELRCDPISGHTALYWYRQSLGQGLEFLIYFQGNSAPDKSGLPSDRFSAERTGGSVSTLTIQRTQQEDSAVYLCASTPWGRERSDTQYFGPGTRLTVL.

The V call is TRBV6-4, the J call TRBJ2-3, with 12 bases aligning to TRBD2. Germline CDR1 and CDR2: MRHNA and SNTAGT. The length of the CDR3 is 15 residues. J was trimmed by 4 bases and V by 5 bases; bases with no gene match: 4. CDR3 nucleotide sequence: TGTGCCAGCAGTAAATCTAGCGGGGGGGCAGATACGCAGTATTTT. Translating gives CASSKSSGGADTQYF.

The rearrangement joins TRBV7-9 to TRBJ2-7; the D call may be TRBD1 or TRBD2 (5 bases each). Trimming cost V 2 bases and J 2 bases, with 16 bases left between them. There are 16 residues in the CDR3. The germline CDR1 and CDR2 sequences are SEHNR and FQNEAQ (reference sequence). CDR3 region: CASSLLGTEGTYEQYF. The CDR3 nucleotides are TGTGCCAGCAGCTTACTCGGGACGGAAGGAACCTACGAGCAGTACTTC. Drawing the rest from reference TRBV7-9 and TRBJ2-7, the complete variable domain is DTGVSQNPRHKITKRGQNVTFRCDPISEHNRLYWYRQTLGQGPEFLTYFQNEAQLEKSRLLSDRFSAERPKGSFSTLEIQRTEQGDSAMYLCASSLLGTEGTYEQYFGPGTRLTVT.

A word on this clonotype: This could be a read error, since a much larger clone is one nucleotide away. V is TRBV7-2 and J is TRBJ2-7; D is uncertain. Germline CDR1 and CDR2: SGHTA and FQGNSA. The V and J ends lost 4 bases and 3 bases respectively, with 4 bases between them. The CDR3 is 11 residues long. CDR3 in amino acids: CASSYYYEQYF. Here the CDR3 DNA reads TGTGCCAGCAGCTACTACTACGAGCAGTACTTC.

This clonotype was recorded once. CDR3 in amino acids: CASSPLAGGHTTDTQYF. CDR3 nucleotide sequence: TGTGCCAGCAGCCCACTAGCGGGGGGGCATACCACAGATACGCAGTATTTT. The rearrangement joins TRBV9 to TRBJ2-3, with 13 positions matching TRBD2. V shed 4 bases, J shed 2 bases, and the junction held 7 bases outside the gene matches. The CDR3 spans 17 residues. The germline gives CDR1 SGDLS, CDR2 YYNGEE.

The table lists this clonotype with a few counts. The V gene is TRBV15, the J gene TRBJ2-1; possibly TRBD2 for D (5 bases). CDR1 and CDR2 (germline): LNHNV, YYDKDF (reference sequence). The CDR3 loop spans 13 amino acids. V gave up 3 bases and J gave up 4 bases, with 7 bases separating them. The CDR3 sequence is CATSREVYNEQFF. The CDR3 DNA reads TGTGCCACCAGCAGGGAGGTGTACAATGAGCAGTTCTTC.

This chain connects TRBV11-2 to TRBJ1-1, with TRBD1 as a possible D gene (6 bases). This CDR3 is 16 amino acids long. The ends were cut back, 3 bases at V and 1 base at J, with 15 bases in the middle. From germline, CDR1 is SGHAT and CDR2 FQNNGV. The CDR3 is CASSFDRRQSNTEAFF. Here the CDR3 DNA reads TGTGCCAGCAGCTTTGACAGGAGACAGTCGAACACTGAAGCTTTCTTT. The entire variable domain, with the rest obtained from reference TRBV11-2 and TRBJ1-1, is as follows: EAGVAQSPRYKIIEKRQSVAFWCNPISGHATLYWYQQILGQGPKLLIQFQNNGVVDDSQLPKDRFSAERLKGVDSTLKIQPAKLEDSAVYLCASSFDRRQSNTEAFFGQGTRLTVV.

J is TRBJ1-1 and V is TRBV12-3 or TRBV12-4, with TRBD1 matching over 10 bases. V lost 5 bases to trimming and J lost 4 bases; unmatched junction nucleotides: 7. This CDR3 spans 15 amino acids. The CDR3 is CASSTGTGVTTEAFF. For the CDR3, the DNA is TGTGCCAGCAGTACCGGGACAGGGGTTACCACTGAAGCTTTCTTT.

The chain couples TRBV12-3 or TRBV12-4 to TRBJ1-1; unclear D gene. This CDR3 has 14 amino acids. Trimming pared 1 base from V and 2 bases from J, leaving 8 bases between. CDR3 in DNA: TGTGCCAGCAGTTTAGAAAACAGCAACACTGAAGCTTTCTTT. This gives the protein CASSLENSNTEAFF.

The chain joins TRBV5-1 to TRBJ2-5; TRBD2 aligns across 12 bases. The germline gives CDR1 SGHRS, CDR2 YFSETQ. This CDR3 comprises 16 residues. J gave up 5 bases and V 3 bases, and 8 bases lay outside the gene matches. CDR3 DNA sequence: TGCGCCAGCAGCTCCCCTAGCGGGGGGGGCCCGGAGACCCAGTACTTC. Residues: CASSSPSGGGPETQYF. The full variable domain, with the rest looked up from reference TRBV5-1 and TRBJ2-5, is KAGVTQTPRYLIKTRGQQVTLSCSPISGHRSVSWYQQTPGQGLQFLFEYFSETQRNKGNFPGRFSGRQFSNSRSEMNVSTLELGDSALYLCASSSPSGGGPETQYFGPGTRLLVL.

The chain employs TRBV4-2 and TRBJ2-3; TRBD2 is a possible D gene (6 bases). CDR1 is LGHNA, CDR2 YNFKEQ, per germline. V lost 3 bases and J 4 bases, leaving 17 bases between the germline ends. The length of the CDR3 is 16 residues. The CDR3 DNA follows: TGTGCCAGCAGCCAGGAACTAGCCCCGTCCGCAGATACGCAGTATTTT. It yields the protein CASSQELAPSADTQYF.

The genes are TRBV2 and TRBJ1-2; 11 nucleotides match TRBD1. Germline values: CDR1 SNHLY, CDR2 FYNNEI. The J segment lost 3 bases and the V segment lost 10 bases, leaving 4 bases of the junction unmatched. This CDR3 comprises 13 residues. This CDR3 reads CATGTGGDYGYTF. The DNA for the CDR3 is TGTGCCACCGGGACAGGGGGTGACTATGGCTACACCTTC.

This chain uses TRBV7-9 with TRBJ2-7; perhaps TRBD2 as D (5 bases). The CDR3 totals 13 residues. The V gene's germline CDR1 is SEHNR and CDR2 FQNEAQ (reference sequence). V dropped 5 bases and J dropped 5 bases, with 13 bases sitting between them. CDR3 bases: TGTGCCAGCAGCCCCCCTGAGGGTGACGAGCAGTACTTC. This translates into CASSPPEGDEQYF.

The chain combines TRBV24-1 with TRBJ2-3, with TRBD2 matching 12 bases. V shed 3 bases, J shed 4 bases, and the junction held 1 base outside the gene matches. The CDR3 totals 15 residues. Germline values: CDR1 KGHDR, CDR2 SFDVKD. The CDR3 sequence is CATSDASGRADTQYF. CDR3 coding DNA: TGTGCCACCAGTGATGCTAGCGGGAGGGCAGATACGCAGTATTTT.

The V call is TRBV7-9, the J call TRBJ1-4; possible D gene TRBD1, 6 bases. V was trimmed by 5 bases and J by 4 bases, leaving 20 bases between them. CDR1 SEHNR and CDR2 FQNEAQ come from the germline V gene (reference sequence). The CDR3 contains 17 residues. The CDR3 is CASSVNPGAASNEKLFF. In DNA, the CDR3 is TGTGCCAGCAGCGTCAACCCGGGGGCAGCCAGTAATGAAAAACTGTTTTTT.

The chain uses TRBV10-3 and TRBJ1-2; D unresolved. CDR1 is ENHRY, CDR2 SYGVKD, per germline. The V gene lost 2 bases and the J gene lost 2 bases, with 6 bases spanning the gap. This CDR3 has 13 residues. CDR3: CAISEEGNYGYTF. The CDR3 region has the DNA TGTGCCATCAGTGAGGAGGGCAACTATGGCTACACCTTC.

V and J are TRBV7-9 and TRBJ2-5; D not certain. V dropped 4 bases and J dropped 5 bases, with 11 bases sitting between them. This CDR3 has 13 residues. CDR1 and CDR2 (germline): SEHNR, FQNEAQ (reference sequence). CDR3 loop: CASSYTQGETQYF. The CDR3, as DNA: TGTGCCAGCAGCTACACCCAAGGGGAGACCCAGTACTTC.

V and J are TRBV2 and TRBJ1-2; tentatively, D is TRBD1 (5 bases). CDR3 length equals 15 residues. The V gene lost 4 bases and the J gene lost 3 bases, with 15 bases spanning the gap. The germline gives CDR1 SNHLY, CDR2 FYNNEI. In DNA, the CDR3 is TGTGCCAGCAGTGGTGAGACAGCATTCTACTATGGCTACACCTTC. It translates to CASSGETAFYYGYTF.

The chain joins TRBV3-1 to TRBJ2-5; D call uncertain. V lost 0 bases to trimming and J lost 5 bases, with 4 bases between them. The CDR3 runs 12 residues. Per germline, CDR1 LGHDT and CDR2 YNNKEL (reference sequence). In DNA, the CDR3 is TGTGCCAGCAGCCAAGAGCGTGAGACCCAGTACTTC. It translates to CASSQERETQYF.

The chain couples TRBV4-1 to TRBJ1-5; D is ambiguous. The germline V gene has CDR1 MGHRA and CDR2 YSYEKL. Trimming removed 4 bases from V and 7 bases from J, with 11 bases in between. There are 13 residues in the CDR3. CDR3 sequence: CASSRVLGQPQHF. CDR3 DNA sequence: TGCGCCAGCAGCCGAGTACTAGGGCAGCCCCAGCATTTT.

This clonotype was counted a few times. The chain uses TRBV15 and TRBJ2-5; D could derive from TRBD1 or TRBD2 (6 bases each). This CDR3 has 16 residues. Germline CDR1 is LNHNV and CDR2 is YYDKDF (reference sequence). Trimming shortened V by 3 bases and J by 5 bases, and 19 bases separated the two germline ends. CDR3 DNA: TGTGCCACCAGCAGTGGAAAAATTGGGGGGCCTGAGACCCAGTACTTC. Amino acids: CATSSGKIGGPETQYF.

The V call is TRBV20-1, the J call TRBJ1-6, with 7 bases lining up with TRBD1. The CDR3 totals 16 residues. V lost 1 base to trimming and J lost 9 bases; unmatched junction nucleotides: 12. Germline CDR1 reads DFQATT; CDR2 reads SNEGSKA (reference sequence). CDR3 nucleotide sequence: TGCAGTGCTAGAGCCTTGAGGTCAGGGGGTGGTTCACCCCTCCACTTT. It is translated as CSARALRSGGGSPLHF.

The chain links TRBV12-3 or TRBV12-4 to TRBJ2-3; TRBD2 matches 13 bases. With 5 bases clipped from V and 1 base from J, the junction kept 3 bases outside the gene matches. The CDR3 has 16 residues. CDR3 sequence reads: CASSRLAGGGTDTQYF. DNA for the CDR3: TGTGCCAGCAGTAGACTAGCGGGGGGCGGCACAGATACGCAGTATTTT.